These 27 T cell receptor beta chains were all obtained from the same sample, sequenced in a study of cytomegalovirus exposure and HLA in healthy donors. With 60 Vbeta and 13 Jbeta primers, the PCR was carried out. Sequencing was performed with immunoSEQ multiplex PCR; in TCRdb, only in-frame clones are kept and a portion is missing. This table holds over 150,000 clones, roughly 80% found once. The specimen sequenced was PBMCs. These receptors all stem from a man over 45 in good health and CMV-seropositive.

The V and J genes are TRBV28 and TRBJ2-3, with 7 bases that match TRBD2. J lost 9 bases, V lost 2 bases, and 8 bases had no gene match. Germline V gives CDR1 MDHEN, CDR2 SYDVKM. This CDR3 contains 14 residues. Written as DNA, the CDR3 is TGTGCCAGCAGTTTAGGCGGGGGAGGGAGCACGCAGTATTTT. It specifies CASSLGGGGSTQYF.

CDR3 loop: CASSLGRFTGAFF. The CDR3 nucleotides are TGTGCCAGCAGTTTAGGGCGATTCACGGGGGCTTTCTTT. The rearrangement joins TRBV27 to TRBJ1-1; the D is unclear. Trimming removed 2 bases at V and 11 bases at J, with 15 bases between. This CDR3 is 13 amino acids long. CDR1 is MNHEY, CDR2 SMNVEV, per germline (reference sequence).

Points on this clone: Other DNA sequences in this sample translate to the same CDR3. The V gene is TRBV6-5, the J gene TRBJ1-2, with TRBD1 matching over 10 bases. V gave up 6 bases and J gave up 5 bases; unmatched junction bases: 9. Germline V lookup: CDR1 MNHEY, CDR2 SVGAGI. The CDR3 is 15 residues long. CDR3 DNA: TGTGCCAGCAGATCGACAGGGGGCGCCGGGTATGGCTACACCTTC. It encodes CASRSTGGAGYGYTF.

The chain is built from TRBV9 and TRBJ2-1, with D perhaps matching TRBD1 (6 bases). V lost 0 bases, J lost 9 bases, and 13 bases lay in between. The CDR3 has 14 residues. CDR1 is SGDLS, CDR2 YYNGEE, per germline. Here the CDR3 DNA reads TGTGCCAGCAGCGTAGAGGGGGTTAATAGTGAGCAGTTCTTC. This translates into CASSVEGVNSEQFF.

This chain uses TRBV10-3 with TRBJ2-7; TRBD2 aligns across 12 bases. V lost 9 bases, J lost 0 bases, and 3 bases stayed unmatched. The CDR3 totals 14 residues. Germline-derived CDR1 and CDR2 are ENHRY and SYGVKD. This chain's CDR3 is CAIGLAGSSYEQYF. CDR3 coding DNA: TGTGCCATAGGACTAGCGGGGAGCTCCTACGAGCAGTACTTC.

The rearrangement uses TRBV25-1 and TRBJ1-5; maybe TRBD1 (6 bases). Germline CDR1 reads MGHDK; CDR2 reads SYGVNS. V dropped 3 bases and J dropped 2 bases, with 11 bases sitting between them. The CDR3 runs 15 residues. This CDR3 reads CASSEAGGRNQPQHF. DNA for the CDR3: TGTGCCAGCAGTGAGGCCGGGGGGCGCAATCAGCCCCAGCATTTT.

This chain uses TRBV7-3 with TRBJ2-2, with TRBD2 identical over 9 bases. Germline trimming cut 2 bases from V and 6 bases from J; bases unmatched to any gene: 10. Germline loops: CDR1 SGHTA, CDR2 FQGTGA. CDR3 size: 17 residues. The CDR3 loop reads CASSLGGISGSSGELFF. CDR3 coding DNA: TGTGCCAGCAGCTTAGGGGGAATTAGCGGGAGTTCCGGGGAGCTGTTTTTT.

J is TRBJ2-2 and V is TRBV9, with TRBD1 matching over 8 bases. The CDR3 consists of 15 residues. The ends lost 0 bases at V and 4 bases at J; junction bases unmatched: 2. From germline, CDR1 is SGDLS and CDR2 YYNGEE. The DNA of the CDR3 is TGTGCCAGCAGCGTAGGACAGGGGAGCACCGGGGAGCTGTTTTTT. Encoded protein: CASSVGQGSTGELFF.

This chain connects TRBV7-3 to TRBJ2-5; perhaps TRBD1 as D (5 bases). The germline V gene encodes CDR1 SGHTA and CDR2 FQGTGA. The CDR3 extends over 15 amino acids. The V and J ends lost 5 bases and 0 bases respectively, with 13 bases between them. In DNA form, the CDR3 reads TGTGCCAGCAGCGAAGGTGGGGCAAACCAAGAGACCCAGTACTTC. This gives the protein CASSEGGANQETQYF.

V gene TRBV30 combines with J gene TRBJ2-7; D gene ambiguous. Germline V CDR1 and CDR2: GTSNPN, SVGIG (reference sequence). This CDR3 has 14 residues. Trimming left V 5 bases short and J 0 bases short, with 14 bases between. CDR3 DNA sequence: TGTGCCTGGGTTAGATCATCACCCTCCTACGAGCAGTACTTC. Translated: CAWVRSSPSYEQYF.

CDR3 DNA: TGTGCCAGCTCCGCCCGGAGGAGTCAAGAGACCCAGTACTTC. Encoded protein: CASSARRSQETQYF. The rearrangement joins TRBV18 to TRBJ2-5, with a tentative D call TRBD2 (5 bases). Germline V gene sequence: CDR1 KGHSH, CDR2 LQKENI. V gave up 6 bases and J gave up 2 bases, with 13 bases separating them. The CDR3 covers 14 residues. Full variable domain (missing parts from reference TRBV18 and TRBJ2-5): NAGVMQNPRHLVRRRGQEARLRCSPMKGHSHVYWYRQLPEEGLKFMVYLQKENIIDESGMPKERFSAEFPKEGPSILRIQQVVRGDSAAYFCASSARRSQETQYFGPGTRLLVL.

The chain's CDR3 is CASSLGVTGGKDGELFF. In nucleotides, the CDR3 is TGTGCCAGCAGTCTAGGGGTAACGGGAGGGAAGGACGGGGAGCTGTTTTTT. V is TRBV28 and J is TRBJ2-2; 8 positions agree with TRBD2. Losses at the gene ends were 5 bases for V and 7 bases for J; bases not matched to a gene: 15. The V gene's germline CDR1 is MDHEN and CDR2 SYDVKM. The CDR3 consists of 17 residues.

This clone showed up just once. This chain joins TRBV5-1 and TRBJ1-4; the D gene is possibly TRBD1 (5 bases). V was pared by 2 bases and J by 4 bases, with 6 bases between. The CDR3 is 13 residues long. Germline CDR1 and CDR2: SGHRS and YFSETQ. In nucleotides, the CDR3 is TGCGCCAGCAGCTTCAGGGATAATGAAAAACTGTTTTTT. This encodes CASSFRDNEKLFF.

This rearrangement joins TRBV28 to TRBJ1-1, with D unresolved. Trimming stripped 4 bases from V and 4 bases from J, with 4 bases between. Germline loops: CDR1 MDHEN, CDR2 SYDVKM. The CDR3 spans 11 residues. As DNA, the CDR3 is TGTGCCAGCAGTTCAGGCACTGAAGCTTTCTTT. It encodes CASSSGTEAFF.

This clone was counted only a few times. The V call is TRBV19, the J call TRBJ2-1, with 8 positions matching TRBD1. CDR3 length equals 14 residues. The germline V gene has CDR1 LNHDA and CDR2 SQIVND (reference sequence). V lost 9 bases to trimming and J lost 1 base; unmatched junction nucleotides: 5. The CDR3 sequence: CASRGLASYNEQFF. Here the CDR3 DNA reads TGTGCCAGCAGGGGGCTGGCTTCCTACAATGAGCAGTTCTTC.

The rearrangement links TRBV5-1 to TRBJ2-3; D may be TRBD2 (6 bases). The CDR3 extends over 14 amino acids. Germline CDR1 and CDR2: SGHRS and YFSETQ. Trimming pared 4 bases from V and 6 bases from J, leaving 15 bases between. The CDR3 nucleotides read TGCGCCAGCAGCGGTGAACGGGCGGGGGATACGCAGTATTTT. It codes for CASSGERAGDTQYF.

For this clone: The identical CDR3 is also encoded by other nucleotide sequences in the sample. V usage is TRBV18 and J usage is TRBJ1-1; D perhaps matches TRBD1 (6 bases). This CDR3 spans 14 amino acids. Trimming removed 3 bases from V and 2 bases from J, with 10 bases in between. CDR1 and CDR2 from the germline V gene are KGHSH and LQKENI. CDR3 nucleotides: TGTGCCAGCTCACCCACAGGGACAAACACTGAAGCTTTCTTT. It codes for CASSPTGTNTEAFF.

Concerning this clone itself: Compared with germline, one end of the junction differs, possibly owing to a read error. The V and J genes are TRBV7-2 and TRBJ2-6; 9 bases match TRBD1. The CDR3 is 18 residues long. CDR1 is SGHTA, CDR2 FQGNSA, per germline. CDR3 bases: TGTGCCAGCAGCTACATGGGACAGGGAAACTCTGGGGCCAACGGCCTGACTTTC. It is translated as CASSYMGQGNSGANGLTF. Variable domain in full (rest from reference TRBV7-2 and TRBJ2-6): GAGVSQSPSNKVTEKGKDVELRCDPISGHTALYWYRQSLGQGLEFLIYFQGNSAPDKSGLPSDRFSAERTGGSVSTLTIQRTQQEDSAVYLCASSYMGQGNSGANGLTFGAGSRLTVL.

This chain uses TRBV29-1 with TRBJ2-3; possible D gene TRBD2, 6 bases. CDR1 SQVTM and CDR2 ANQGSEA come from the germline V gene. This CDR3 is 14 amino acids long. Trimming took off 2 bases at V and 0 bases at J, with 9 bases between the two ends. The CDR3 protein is CSVEKGTSTDTQYF. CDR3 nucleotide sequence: TGCAGCGTTGAAAAAGGGACTAGCACAGATACGCAGTATTTT.

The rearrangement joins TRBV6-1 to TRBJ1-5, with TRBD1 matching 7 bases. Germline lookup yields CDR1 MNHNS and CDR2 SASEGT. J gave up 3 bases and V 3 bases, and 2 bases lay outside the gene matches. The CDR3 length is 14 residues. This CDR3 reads CASSETGTNQPQHF. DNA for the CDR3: TGTGCCAGCAGTGAGACAGGGACCAATCAGCCCCAGCATTTT.

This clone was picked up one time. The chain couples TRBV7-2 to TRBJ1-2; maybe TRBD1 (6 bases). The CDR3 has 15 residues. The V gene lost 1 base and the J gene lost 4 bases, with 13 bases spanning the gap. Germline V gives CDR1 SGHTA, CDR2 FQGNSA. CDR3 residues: CASSLEGGRGYGYTF. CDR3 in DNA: TGTGCCAGCAGCTTAGAGGGGGGGCGCGGCTATGGCTACACCTTC.

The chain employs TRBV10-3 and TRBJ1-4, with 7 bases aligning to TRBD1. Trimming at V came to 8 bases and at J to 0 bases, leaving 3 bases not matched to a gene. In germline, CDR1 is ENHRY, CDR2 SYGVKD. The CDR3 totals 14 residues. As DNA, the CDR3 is TGTGCCATCCGGGACAGCGCAACTAATGAAAAACTGTTTTTT. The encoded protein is CAIRDSATNEKLFF.

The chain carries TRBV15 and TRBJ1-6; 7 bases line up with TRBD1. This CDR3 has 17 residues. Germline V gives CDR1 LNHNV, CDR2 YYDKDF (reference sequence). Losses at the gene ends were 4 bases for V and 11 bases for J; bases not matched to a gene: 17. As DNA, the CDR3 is TGTGCCACCAGCACAGTCCCGGGACAGACGATAGTGGCACCCCTCCACTTT. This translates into CATSTVPGQTIVAPLHF.

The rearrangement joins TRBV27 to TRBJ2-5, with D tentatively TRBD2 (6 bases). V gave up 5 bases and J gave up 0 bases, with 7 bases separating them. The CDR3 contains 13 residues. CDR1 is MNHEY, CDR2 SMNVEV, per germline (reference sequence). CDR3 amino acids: CASSVADQETQYF. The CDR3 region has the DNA TGTGCCAGCAGTGTAGCGGACCAAGAGACCCAGTACTTC.

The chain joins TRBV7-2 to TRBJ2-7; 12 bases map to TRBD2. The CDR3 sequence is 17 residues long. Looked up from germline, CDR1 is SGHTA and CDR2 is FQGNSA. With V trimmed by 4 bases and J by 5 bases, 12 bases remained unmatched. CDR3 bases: TGTGCCAGCAGCTCCCGCGTAGCTAGCGGGAGGGCCCACGAGCAGTACTTC. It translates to CASSSRVASGRAHEQYF.

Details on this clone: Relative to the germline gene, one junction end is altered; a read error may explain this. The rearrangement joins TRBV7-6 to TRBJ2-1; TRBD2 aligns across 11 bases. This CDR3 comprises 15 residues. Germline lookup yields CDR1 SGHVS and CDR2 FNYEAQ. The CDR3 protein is CASSLGTSGNNEQFF. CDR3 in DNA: TGTGCCAGCAGTTTAGGGACTAGCGGAAACAATGAGCAGTTCTTC.

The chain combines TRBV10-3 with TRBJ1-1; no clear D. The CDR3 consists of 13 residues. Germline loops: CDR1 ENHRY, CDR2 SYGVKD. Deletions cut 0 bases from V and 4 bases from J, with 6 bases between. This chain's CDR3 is CAISESPGTEAFF. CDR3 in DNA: TGTGCCATCAGTGAGTCCCCGGGCACTGAAGCTTTCTTT.